These 25 T cell receptor beta chains were sequenced from one sample in a study of shared clonotypes between healthy human individuals. Data came from immunoSEQ multiplex PCR; TCRdb stores just in-frame clones and leaves some out. Of about 2.4 million clones listed, about 92% were seen once; the top ten hold 0.11% to 0.15%. The source material was naive CD4+ T cells sorted from blood. Subset reported: CD45RA+ positively selected. The receptors were sampled from a young man in good health.

The CDR3 reads CASSSAGSNTEAFF. The CDR3 nucleotides are TGTGCCAGTAGTTCCGCGGGGTCGAACACTGAAGCTTTCTTT. V is TRBV19 and J is TRBJ1-1, with D unclear. The germline V and J ends were trimmed by 5 bases and 1 base, with 11 bases remaining between them. Germline assignment: CDR1 LNHDA and CDR2 SQIVND (reference sequence). The CDR3 is made up of 14 amino acids.

The chain joins TRBV27 to TRBJ1-4; 9 bases match TRBD1. Trimming cost V 6 bases and J 7 bases; bases outside gene matches: 6. Germline loops: CDR1 MNHEY, CDR2 SMNVEV (reference sequence). The CDR3 contains 14 residues. The CDR3 here is CASSSGTGLEKLFF. In nucleotides, the CDR3 is TGTGCCAGCAGCTCCGGGACAGGGCTTGAAAAACTGTTTTTT.

The chain links TRBV28 to TRBJ1-1; 12 positions match TRBD1. In germline, CDR1 is MDHEN, CDR2 SYDVKM. J was trimmed by 6 bases and V by 5 bases; bases with no gene match: 10. This CDR3 contains 16 residues. The CDR3 loop is CASSLLPGQGAAEAFF. The DNA for the CDR3 is TGTGCCAGCAGTCTCCTCCCGGGACAGGGGGCCGCTGAAGCTTTCTTT.

Notes on this clone: The identical CDR3 is also encoded by other nucleotide sequences in the sample. The rearrangement uses TRBV7-2 and TRBJ2-7, with TRBD2 matching over 14 bases. Trimming cost V 0 bases and J 3 bases; bases outside gene matches: 1. This CDR3 has 16 amino acids. Per germline, CDR1 SGHTA and CDR2 FQGNSA. The CDR3 sequence: CASSLAGTSGSYEQYF. The CDR3 region has the DNA TGTGCCAGCAGCTTAGCGGGGACTAGCGGGAGCTACGAGCAGTACTTC.

This chain connects TRBV5-6 to TRBJ1-1; the D is unclear. Trimming removed 4 bases at V and 2 bases at J, with 12 bases between. CDR1 is SGHDT and CDR2 is YYEEEE in the germline V gene. This CDR3 has 14 amino acids. CDR3 loop: CASSRGGGNTEAFF. Here the CDR3 DNA reads TGTGCCAGCAGCCGGGGAGGCGGTAACACTGAAGCTTTCTTT.

This rearrangement joins TRBV29-1 to TRBJ2-2; D not certain. With 5 bases removed from V and 4 bases from J, the gap between germline ends came to 5 bases. Germline values: CDR1 SQVTM, CDR2 ANQGSEA. The CDR3 spans 11 residues. CDR3 region: CSVLGTGELFF. Here the CDR3 DNA reads TGCAGCGTTCTCGGCACCGGGGAGCTGTTTTTT.

V usage is TRBV7-2 and J usage is TRBJ2-1; D may be TRBD2 (5 bases). V shed 2 bases and J shed 9 bases, with 11 bases lying between them. The V gene's germline CDR1 is SGHTA and CDR2 FQGNSA. The CDR3 extends over 13 amino acids. For the CDR3, the DNA is TGTGCCAGCAGCTTAAATAGCGCCACTGAGCAGTTCTTC. Protein product: CASSLNSATEQFF.

The V gene is TRBV19, the J gene TRBJ2-7, with 9 bases fitting TRBD2. V lost 6 bases, J lost 5 bases, and 8 bases stayed unmatched. CDR1 is LNHDA, CDR2 SQIVND, per germline (reference sequence). This CDR3 has 14 residues. CDR3: CASRGTSSGNEQYF. The DNA for the CDR3 is TGTGCCAGTAGGGGGACTAGCTCGGGTAACGAGCAGTACTTC.

The gene calls are TRBV21-1 and TRBJ2-7; TRBD2 is the table's D call and was not checked against the DNA. TRBV21-1 is a recognized pseudogene. The CDR3 has 15 amino acids. CDR3 DNA sequence: TGTGCCAGCAGCAAAGGACTAGCGGATTCCTACGAGCAGTACTTC. Its translation: CASSKGLADSYEQYF.

Regarding this clone: Other DNA sequences in the same sample also yield this CDR3. The rearrangement links TRBV10-3 to TRBJ2-3; D is unclear. From germline, CDR1 is ENHRY and CDR2 SYGVKD. Deletions cut 5 bases from V and 4 bases from J, with 7 bases between. This CDR3 has 12 residues. The CDR3 bases are TGTGCCATCAGTCCTACAGCAGATACGCAGTATTTT. Protein: CAISPTADTQYF.

This rearrangement joins TRBV5-1 to TRBJ1-1; no clear D. V was pared by 0 bases and J by 1 base, with 10 bases between. Germline CDR1 reads SGHRS; CDR2 reads YFSETQ. The CDR3 covers 15 residues. CDR3 nucleotides: TGCGCCAGCAGCTTGGTGCCAGGTGCGAACACTGAAGCTTTCTTT. This encodes CASSLVPGANTEAFF.

This rearrangement joins TRBV30 to TRBJ2-3; D call uncertain. The CDR3 is 12 residues long. Germline loops: CDR1 GTSNPN, CDR2 SVGIG (reference sequence). V was cut by 1 base and J by 2 bases, with 4 bases left in between. The CDR3 loop reads CAWSAITDTQYF. Here the CDR3 DNA reads TGTGCCTGGAGTGCCATCACAGATACGCAGTATTTT.

The V call is TRBV5-4, the J call TRBJ1-4; the match to TRBD1 covers 7 bases. Germline V CDR1 and CDR2: SGHNT, YYREEE (reference sequence). V lost 4 bases to trimming and J lost 7 bases; unmatched junction nucleotides: 4. The CDR3 spans 13 residues. This chain's CDR3 is CASSGDRVEKLFF. In DNA form, the CDR3 reads TGTGCCAGCAGCGGAGACAGGGTTGAAAAACTGTTTTTT.

This clone has only one observation. The chain has TRBV2 and TRBJ2-7; TRBD1 aligns across 9 bases. CDR1 is SNHLY, CDR2 FYNNEI, per germline. This CDR3 comprises 15 residues. V trimming: 6 bases; J trimming: 5 bases; junction bases outside the gene matches: 11. In nucleotides, the CDR3 is TGTGCCAGCAGGACCTCTTGGACAGGGGTCGACGAGCAGTACTTC. Encoded protein: CASRTSWTGVDEQYF.

The gene calls are TRBV28 and TRBJ2-7, with 9 bases fitting TRBD1. The V gene end was trimmed by 6 bases and the J gene end by 1 base; junction bases not matched to a gene: 7. CDR1 is MDHEN, CDR2 SYDVKM, per germline. There are 15 residues in the CDR3. In nucleotides, the CDR3 is TGTGCCAGCAGACTCGACAGGGGGGGATCCTACGAGCAGTACTTC. Protein sequence: CASRLDRGGSYEQYF.

The V gene is TRBV9, the J gene TRBJ2-2, with D unresolved. V lost 3 bases and J lost 3, with 6 bases in between. CDR3 length: 13 residues. The germline CDR1 and CDR2 sequences are SGDLS and YYNGEE. The CDR3: CASSASHTGELFF. CDR3 nucleotides: TGTGCCAGCAGCGCTTCACACACCGGGGAGCTGTTTTTT.

The sample holds one count of this clone. The chain carries TRBV10-3 and TRBJ2-1, with D maybe TRBD2 (7 bases). V was shortened by 3 bases and J by 6 bases, with 18 bases between the two germline ends. The CDR3 covers 16 residues. The V gene's germline CDR1 is ENHRY and CDR2 SYGVKD. The CDR3 sequence is CAISEGGGAVGNEQFF. Written as DNA, the CDR3 is TGTGCCATCAGTGAAGGAGGGGGGGCAGTGGGCAATGAGCAGTTCTTC.

This clone has just one count. Within the sample, other DNA sequences also encode this same CDR3. The chain links TRBV6-6 to TRBJ1-4, with D unresolved. The V gene's germline CDR1 is MNHNY and CDR2 SVGAGI (reference sequence). This CDR3 contains 14 residues. The V gene lost 5 bases and the J gene lost 0 bases, with 7 bases spanning the gap. CDR3 amino acids: CASSKTATNEKLFF. DNA for the CDR3: TGTGCCAGCAGTAAGACTGCAACTAATGAAAAACTGTTTTTT.

This chain joins TRBV28 and TRBJ1-2, with 8 bases fitting TRBD1. Losses at the gene ends were 7 bases for V and 4 bases for J; bases not matched to a gene: 8. CDR1 is MDHEN, CDR2 SYDVKM, per germline. The CDR3 consists of 14 residues. The CDR3, as DNA: TGTGCCAGCAAAATGCAGGGGGCGGGCTATGGCTACACCTTC. Residues: CASKMQGAGYGYTF.

V gene TRBV19 combines with J gene TRBJ1-1; D is perhaps TRBD1 (5 bases). V was cut by 5 bases and J by 2 bases, with 12 bases left in between. Germline V gene lookup returns CDR1 LNHDA and CDR2 SQIVND (reference sequence). There are 14 residues in the CDR3. The CDR3: CASSFGTGNTEAFF. In DNA, the CDR3 is TGTGCCAGTAGTTTTGGGACGGGAAACACTGAAGCTTTCTTT.

This clone was observed a few times. The CDR3 sequence: CSATPDFF. DNA for the CDR3: TGCAGTGCTACCCCGGACTTCTTT. The chain couples TRBV20-1 to TRBJ1-1; D is unresolved. Germline CDR1 reads DFQATT; CDR2 reads SNEGSKA (reference sequence). This CDR3 spans 8 amino acids. Trimming removed 4 bases at V and 14 bases at J, with 8 bases between.

Remarks on this clone: Other DNA variants within this sample encode the same CDR3. The chain carries TRBV4-1 and TRBJ1-5, with D unclear. Germline CDR1 and CDR2: MGHRA and YSYEKL. Trimming left V 1 base short and J 4 bases short, with 5 bases between. The length of the CDR3 is 13 residues. CDR3 region: CASSQGGNQPQHF. The CDR3 coding sequence is TGCGCCAGCAGCCAAGGAGGTAATCAGCCCCAGCATTTT.

This rearrangement joins TRBV28 to TRBJ2-7, with 10 bases matching TRBD2. The V segment lost 5 bases and the J segment 3 bases; nucleotides outside the gene matches: 13. The length of the CDR3 is 17 residues. The germline V gene has CDR1 MDHEN and CDR2 SYDVKM. The CDR3 DNA sequence: TGTGCCAGCAGTCCGAACAAAGGACTAGCGGAAAACTACGAGCAGTACTTC. Its protein product is CASSPNKGLAENYEQYF.

The genes are TRBV16 and TRBJ1-2; D gene ambiguous. The V end was cut by 0 bases, the J end by 4 bases, with 15 bases between. The germline gives CDR1 KGHSY, CDR2 FQNENV. CDR3 size: 16 residues. This CDR3 is CASSQSRVRPSYGYTF. Here the CDR3 DNA reads TGTGCCAGCAGCCAATCTCGGGTCAGACCGTCCTATGGCTACACCTTC.

In nucleotides, the CDR3 is TGTGCCAGCAGCTTAGCCGGGACTCAAGAGACCCAGTACTTC. It yields the protein CASSLAGTQETQYF. J is TRBJ2-5 and V is TRBV7-6; D is possibly TRBD2 (6 bases). CDR1 SGHVS and CDR2 FNYEAQ come from the germline V gene. The V and J ends lost 0 bases and 2 bases respectively, with 7 bases between them. CDR3 length: 14 amino acids.